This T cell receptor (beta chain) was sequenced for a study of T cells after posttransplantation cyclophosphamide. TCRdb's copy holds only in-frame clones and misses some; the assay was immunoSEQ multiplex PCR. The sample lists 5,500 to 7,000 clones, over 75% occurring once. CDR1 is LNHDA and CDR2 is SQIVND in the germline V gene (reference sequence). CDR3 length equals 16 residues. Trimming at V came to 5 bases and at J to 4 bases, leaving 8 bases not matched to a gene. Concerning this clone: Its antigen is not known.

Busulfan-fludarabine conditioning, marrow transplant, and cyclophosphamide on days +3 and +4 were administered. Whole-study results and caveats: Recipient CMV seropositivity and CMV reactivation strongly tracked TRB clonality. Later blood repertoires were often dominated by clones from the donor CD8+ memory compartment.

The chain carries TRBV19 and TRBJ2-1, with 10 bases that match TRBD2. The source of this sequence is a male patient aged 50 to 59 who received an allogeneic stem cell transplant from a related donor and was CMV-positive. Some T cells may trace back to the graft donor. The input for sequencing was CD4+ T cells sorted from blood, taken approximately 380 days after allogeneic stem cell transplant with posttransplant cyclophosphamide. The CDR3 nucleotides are TGTGCCAGTAGTGTAACTAGCGGGACCCGATACAATGAGCAGTTCTTC. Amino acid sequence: CASSVTSGTRYNEQFF. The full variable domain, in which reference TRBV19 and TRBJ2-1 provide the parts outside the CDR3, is DGGITQSPKYLFRKEGQNVTLSCEQNLNHDAMYWYRQDPGQGLRLIYYSQIVNDFQKGDIAEGYSVSREKKESFPLTVTSAQKNPTAFYLCASSVTSGTRYNEQFFGPGTRLTVL.